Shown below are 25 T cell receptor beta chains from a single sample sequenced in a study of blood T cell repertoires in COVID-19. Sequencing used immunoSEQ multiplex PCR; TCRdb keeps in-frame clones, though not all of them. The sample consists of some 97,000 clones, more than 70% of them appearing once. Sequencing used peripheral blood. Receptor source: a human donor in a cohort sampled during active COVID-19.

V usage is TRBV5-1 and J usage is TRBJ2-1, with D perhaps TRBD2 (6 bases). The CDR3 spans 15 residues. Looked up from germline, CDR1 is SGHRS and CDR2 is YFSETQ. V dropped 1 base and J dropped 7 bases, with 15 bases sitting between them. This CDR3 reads CASSLIRPTSNEQFF. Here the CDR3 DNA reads TGCGCCAGCAGCTTGATTCGTCCGACTAGTAATGAGCAGTTCTTC.

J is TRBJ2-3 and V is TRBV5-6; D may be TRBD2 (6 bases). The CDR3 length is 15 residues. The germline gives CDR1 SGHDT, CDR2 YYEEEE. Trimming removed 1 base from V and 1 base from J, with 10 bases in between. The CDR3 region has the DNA TGTGCCAGCAGCTTGCGCGGGGTGGGCACAGATACGCAGTATTTT. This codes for CASSLRGVGTDTQYF.

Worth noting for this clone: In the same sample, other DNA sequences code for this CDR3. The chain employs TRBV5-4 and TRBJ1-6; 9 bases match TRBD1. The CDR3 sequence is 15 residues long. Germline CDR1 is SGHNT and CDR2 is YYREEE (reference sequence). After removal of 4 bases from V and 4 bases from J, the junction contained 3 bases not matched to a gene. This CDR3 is CASSTGQGYNSPLHF. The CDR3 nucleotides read TGTGCCAGCAGCACGGGACAGGGTTATAATTCACCCCTCCACTTT.

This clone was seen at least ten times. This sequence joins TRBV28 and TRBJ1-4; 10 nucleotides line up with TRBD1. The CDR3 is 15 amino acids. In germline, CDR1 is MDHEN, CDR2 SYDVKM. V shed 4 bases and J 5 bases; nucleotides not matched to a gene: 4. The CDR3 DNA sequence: TGTGCCAGCAGTTCCCCGGGACAGGGGAATGAAAAACTGTTTTTT. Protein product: CASSSPGQGNEKLFF.

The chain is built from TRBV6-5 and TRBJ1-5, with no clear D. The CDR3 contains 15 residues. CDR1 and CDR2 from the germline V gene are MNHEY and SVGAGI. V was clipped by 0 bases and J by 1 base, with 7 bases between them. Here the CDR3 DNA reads TGTGCCAGCAGTTACTCGACAACCAGCAATCAGCCCCAGCATTTT. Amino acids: CASSYSTTSNQPQHF.

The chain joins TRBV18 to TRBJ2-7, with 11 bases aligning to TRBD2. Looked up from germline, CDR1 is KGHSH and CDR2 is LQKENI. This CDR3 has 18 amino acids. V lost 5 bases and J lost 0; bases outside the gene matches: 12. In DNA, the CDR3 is TGTGCCAGCTCAACGCAACAGATCACTAGCGGGGGCTCCTACGAGCAGTACTTC. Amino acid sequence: CASSTQQITSGGSYEQYF.

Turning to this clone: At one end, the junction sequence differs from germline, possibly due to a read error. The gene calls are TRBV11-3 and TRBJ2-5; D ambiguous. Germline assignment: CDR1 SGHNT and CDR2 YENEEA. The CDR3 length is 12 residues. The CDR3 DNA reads TGTGCCGGCAGCTCAACTTCGGAGACCCAGTACTTC. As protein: CAGSSTSETQYF.

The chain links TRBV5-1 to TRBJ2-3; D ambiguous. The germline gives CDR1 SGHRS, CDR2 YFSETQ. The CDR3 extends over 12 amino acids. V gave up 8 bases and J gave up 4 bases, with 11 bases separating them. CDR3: CASASGSDTQYF. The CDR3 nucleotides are TGCGCCAGTGCGTCCGGGTCAGATACGCAGTATTTT.

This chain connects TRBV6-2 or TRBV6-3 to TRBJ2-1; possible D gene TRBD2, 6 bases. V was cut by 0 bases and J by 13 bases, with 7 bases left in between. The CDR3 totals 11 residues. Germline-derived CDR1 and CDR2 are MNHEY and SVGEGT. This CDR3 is CASSYSGTQFF. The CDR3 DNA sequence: TGTGCCAGCAGTTACTCCGGGACTCAGTTCTTC.

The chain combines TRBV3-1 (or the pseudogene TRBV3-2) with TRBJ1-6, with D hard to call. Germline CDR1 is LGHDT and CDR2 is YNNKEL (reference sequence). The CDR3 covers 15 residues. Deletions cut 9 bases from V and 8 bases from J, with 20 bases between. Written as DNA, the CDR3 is TGTGCCAGAACAAACACGGGAAGACCGGATTCACCCCTCCACTTT. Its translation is CARTNTGRPDSPLHF.

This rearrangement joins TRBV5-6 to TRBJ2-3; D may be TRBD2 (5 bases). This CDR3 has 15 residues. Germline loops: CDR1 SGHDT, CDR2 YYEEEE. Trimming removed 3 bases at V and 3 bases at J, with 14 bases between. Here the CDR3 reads CASSSVAIGTDTQYF. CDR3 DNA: TGTGCCAGCAGCTCCGTAGCGATTGGAACAGATACGCAGTATTTT.

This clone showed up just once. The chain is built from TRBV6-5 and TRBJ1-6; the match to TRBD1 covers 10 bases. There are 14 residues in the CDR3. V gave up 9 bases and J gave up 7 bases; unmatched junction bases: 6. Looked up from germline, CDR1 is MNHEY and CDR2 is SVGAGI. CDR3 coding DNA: TGTGCCAGTGGACTGGGACAGGGGAATTCACCCCTCCACTTT. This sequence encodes CASGLGQGNSPLHF.

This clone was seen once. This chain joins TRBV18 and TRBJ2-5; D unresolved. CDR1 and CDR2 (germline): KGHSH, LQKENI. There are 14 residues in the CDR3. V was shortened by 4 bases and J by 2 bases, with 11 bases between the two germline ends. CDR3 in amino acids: CASSQGVRQETQYF. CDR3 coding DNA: TGTGCCAGCTCACAAGGAGTTAGGCAAGAGACCCAGTACTTC.

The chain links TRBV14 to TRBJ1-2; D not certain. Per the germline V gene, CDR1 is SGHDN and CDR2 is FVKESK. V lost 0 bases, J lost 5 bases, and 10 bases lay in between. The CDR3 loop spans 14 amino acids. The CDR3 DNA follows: TGTGCCAGCAGCCAAGACGGTACAGCTTATGGCTACACCTTC. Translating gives CASSQDGTAYGYTF.

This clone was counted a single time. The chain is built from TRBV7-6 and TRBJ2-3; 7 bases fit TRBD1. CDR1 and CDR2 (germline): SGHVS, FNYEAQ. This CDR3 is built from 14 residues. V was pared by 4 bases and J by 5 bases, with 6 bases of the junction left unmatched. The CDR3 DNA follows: TGTGCCAGCAGCTCGACAGGGTCGAGAGATACGCAGTATTTT. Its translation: CASSSTGSRDTQYF.

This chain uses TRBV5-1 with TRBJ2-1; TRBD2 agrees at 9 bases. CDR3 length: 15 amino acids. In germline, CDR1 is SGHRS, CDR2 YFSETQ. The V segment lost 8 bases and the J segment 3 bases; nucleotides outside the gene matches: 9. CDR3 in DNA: TGCGCCAGTCATAGCGGGGGAAGTAACTACAATGAGCAGTTCTTC. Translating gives CASHSGGSNYNEQFF.

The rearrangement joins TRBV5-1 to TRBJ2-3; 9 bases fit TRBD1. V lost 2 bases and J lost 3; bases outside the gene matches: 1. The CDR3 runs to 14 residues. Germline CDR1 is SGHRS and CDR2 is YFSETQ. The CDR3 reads CASSFGQGTDTQYF. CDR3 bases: TGCGCCAGCAGCTTTGGACAGGGGACAGATACGCAGTATTTT.

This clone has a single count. This chain's CDR3 is CASSFGLAGVTGELFF. DNA for the CDR3: TGCGCCAGCAGCTTCGGGCTAGCGGGAGTTACCGGGGAGCTGTTTTTT. The rearrangement links TRBV5-1 to TRBJ2-2; TRBD2 matches 10 bases. V dropped 2 bases and J dropped 5; count of bases not matched to a gene: 6. Per the germline V gene, CDR1 is SGHRS and CDR2 is YFSETQ. This CDR3 contains 16 residues. Full variable domain (missing parts from reference TRBV5-1 and TRBJ2-2): KAGVTQTPRYLIKTRGQQVTLSCSPISGHRSVSWYQQTPGQGLQFLFEYFSETQRNKGNFPGRFSGRQFSNSRSEMNVSTLELGDSALYLCASSFGLAGVTGELFFGEGSRLTVL.

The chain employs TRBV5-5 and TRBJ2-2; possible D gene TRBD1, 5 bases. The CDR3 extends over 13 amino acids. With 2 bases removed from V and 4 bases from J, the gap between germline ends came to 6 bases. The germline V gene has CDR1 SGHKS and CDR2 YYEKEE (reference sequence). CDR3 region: CASSLQATGELFF. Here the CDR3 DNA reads TGTGCCAGCAGCTTACAGGCCACCGGGGAGCTGTTTTTT.

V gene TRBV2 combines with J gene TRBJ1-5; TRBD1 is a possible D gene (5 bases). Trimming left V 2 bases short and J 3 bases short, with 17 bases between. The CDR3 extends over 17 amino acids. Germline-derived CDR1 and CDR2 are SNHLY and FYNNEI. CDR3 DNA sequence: TGTGCCAGCAGTGAATTTGGCCAGGGATTATCCAATCAGCCCCAGCATTTT. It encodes CASSEFGQGLSNQPQHF.

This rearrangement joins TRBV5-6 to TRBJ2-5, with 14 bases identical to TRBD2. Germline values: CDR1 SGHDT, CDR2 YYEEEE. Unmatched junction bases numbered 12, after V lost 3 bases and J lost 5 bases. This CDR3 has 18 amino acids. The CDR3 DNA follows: TGTGCCAGCAGCTCGACTAGCGGGGGGGCCCTTTGGGGGGAGACCCAGTACTTC. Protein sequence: CASSSTSGGALWGETQYF.

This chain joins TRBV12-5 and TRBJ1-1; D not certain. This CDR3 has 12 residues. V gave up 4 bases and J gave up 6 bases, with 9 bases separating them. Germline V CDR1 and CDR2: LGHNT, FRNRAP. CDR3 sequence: CASGSGAAEAFF. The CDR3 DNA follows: TGTGCTAGTGGTTCAGGTGCCGCTGAAGCTTTCTTT.

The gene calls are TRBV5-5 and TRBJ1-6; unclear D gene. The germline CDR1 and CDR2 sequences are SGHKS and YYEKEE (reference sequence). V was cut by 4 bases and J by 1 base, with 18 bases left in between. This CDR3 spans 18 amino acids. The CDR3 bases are TGTGCCAGCAGCCCGTTGAGGGCTGGCTGGTCCTATAATTCACCCCTCCACTTT. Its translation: CASSPLRAGWSYNSPLHF.

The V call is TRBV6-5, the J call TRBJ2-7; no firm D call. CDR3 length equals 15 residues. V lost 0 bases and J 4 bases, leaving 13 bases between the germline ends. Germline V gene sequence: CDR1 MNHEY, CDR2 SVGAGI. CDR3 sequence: CASSYSFTAPYEQYF. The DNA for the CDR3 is TGTGCCAGCAGTTACTCGTTTACAGCTCCTTACGAGCAGTACTTC.

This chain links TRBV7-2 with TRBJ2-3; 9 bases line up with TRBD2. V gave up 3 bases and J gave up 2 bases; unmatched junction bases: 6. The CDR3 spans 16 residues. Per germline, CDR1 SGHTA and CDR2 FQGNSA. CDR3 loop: CASSLRLAGSTDTQYF. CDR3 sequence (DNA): TGTGCCAGCAGCTTGAGGCTAGCGGGGTCCACAGATACGCAGTATTTT.